The 16 T cell receptor beta chains listed next were all sequenced from one sample in a study of control samples from healthy donors and cancer patients. Produced via immunoSEQ multiplex PCR; TCRdb's table is partial and in-frame only. The sample lists approximately 87,000 clones, 86% occurring once. Sequencing used blood. Every receptor here comes from a woman aged 45 to 65 in good health.

This clone was detected only a few times. The CDR3, as DNA: TGCAGCCTACAGGGGGGAAATGGCTACACCTTC. Amino acids: CSLQGGNGYTF. This chain joins TRBV20-1 and TRBJ1-2; 8 bases agree with TRBD1. This CDR3 comprises 11 residues. Germline-derived CDR1 and CDR2 are DFQATT and SNEGSKA (reference sequence).

This clone has only one observation. The chain has TRBV14 and TRBJ1-2, with 7 bases identical to TRBD1. CDR1 SGHDN and CDR2 FVKESK come from the germline V gene. J lost 7 bases, V lost 4 bases, and 6 bases had no gene match. This CDR3 contains 13 residues. CDR3: CASSRQGWTGYTF. The DNA for the CDR3 is TGTGCCAGCAGCCGACAGGGCTGGACTGGCTACACCTTC.

The chain is built from TRBV2 and TRBJ2-1; TRBD1 matches at 8 bases. CDR3 size: 15 residues. From germline, CDR1 is SNHLY and CDR2 FYNNEI. With 5 bases clipped from V and 3 bases from J, the junction kept 6 bases outside the gene matches. The CDR3 bases are TGTGCCAGCAGTTTGCAGGGGGCCCACTACAATGAGCAGTTCTTC. Translated: CASSLQGAHYNEQFF.

The rearrangement joins TRBV3-1 (or the pseudogene TRBV3-2) to TRBJ2-2; 14 bases match TRBD2. CDR1 is LGHDT and CDR2 is YNNKEL in the germline V gene (reference sequence). The CDR3 has 18 residues. V lost 4 bases to trimming and J lost 6 bases; unmatched junction nucleotides: 10. CDR3 sequence reads: CASSRGLAGEGTAGELFF. The CDR3 DNA reads TGTGCCAGCAGCCGGGGACTAGCGGGAGAAGGGACGGCCGGGGAGCTGTTTTTT.

This clone has just one count. This chain uses TRBV3-1 (or the pseudogene TRBV3-2) with TRBJ1-5; 9 nucleotides match TRBD1. V lost 4 bases and J lost 4; bases outside the gene matches: 5. This CDR3 has 15 amino acids. CDR1 LGHDT and CDR2 YNNKEL come from the germline V gene (reference sequence). The CDR3 region has the DNA TGTGCCAGCAGCCTTGGACAGGGGAGGAATCAGCCCCAGCATTTT. Protein: CASSLGQGRNQPQHF.

J is TRBJ1-2 and V is TRBV29-1, with 8 bases that match TRBD1. CDR1 is SQVTM, CDR2 ANQGSEA, per germline. The CDR3 consists of 16 residues. Unmatched junction bases numbered 9, after V lost 3 bases and J lost 0 bases. The CDR3 DNA sequence: TGCAGCGTTGACGGACAGGGTTATTCAGCTAACTATGGCTACACCTTC. It specifies CSVDGQGYSANYGYTF.

The rearrangement joins TRBV18 to TRBJ2-7, with a possible D match to TRBD2 (7 bases). The CDR3 has 14 amino acids. CDR1 KGHSH and CDR2 LQKENI come from the germline V gene. V gave up 0 bases and J gave up 7 bases, with 13 bases separating them. The DNA of the CDR3 is TGTGCCAGCTCACCACCGGGGGGGCCACGGGAGCAGTACTTC. This encodes CASSPPGGPREQYF.

V usage is TRBV14 and J usage is TRBJ1-3; D remains unclear. CDR1 SGHDN and CDR2 FVKESK come from the germline V gene. CDR3 size: 15 residues. Trimming cost V 0 bases and J 1 base, with 7 bases left between them. The DNA for the CDR3 is TGTGCCAGCAGCCAAGATCGCCTTTCTGGAAACACCATATATTTT. This translates into CASSQDRLSGNTIYF.

In DNA, the CDR3 is TGTGCCAGCAGCCAAGAACCCGGACAGAATGAGCAGTTCTTC. This sequence encodes CASSQEPGQNEQFF. The chain employs TRBV3-1 (or the pseudogene TRBV3-2) and TRBJ2-1, with a weak D call TRBD1 (6 bases). The germline V and J ends were trimmed by 0 bases and 7 bases, with 10 bases remaining between them. CDR1 and CDR2 from the germline V gene are LGHDT and YNNKEL (reference sequence). This CDR3 has 14 amino acids.

The chain links TRBV5-6 to TRBJ1-3; D gene unclear. The CDR3 is 14 residues long. Deletions cut 0 bases from V and 9 bases from J, with 13 bases between. The germline V gene has CDR1 SGHDT and CDR2 YYEEEE. Here the CDR3 reads CASSLGAKKSTIYF. The CDR3 DNA follows: TGTGCCAGCAGCTTGGGAGCAAAAAAGAGCACCATATATTTT.

This rearrangement joins TRBV2 to TRBJ1-2; D unclear. The CDR3 consists of 16 residues. The ends were cut back, 3 bases at V and 0 bases at J, with 14 bases in the middle. Germline V gene sequence: CDR1 SNHLY, CDR2 FYNNEI. In nucleotides, the CDR3 is TGTGCCAGCAGTGAGGATAAGCCTGTCGCTAACTATGGCTACACCTTC. It encodes CASSEDKPVANYGYTF.

This chain connects TRBV11-2 to TRBJ1-4; D gene ambiguous. This CDR3 has 14 amino acids. V shed 5 bases and J shed 4 bases, with 11 bases lying between them. In germline, CDR1 is SGHAT, CDR2 FQNNGV. The CDR3 bases are TGTGCCAGCAGCCAAGGGCGGTTTAATGAAAAACTGTTTTTT. It translates to CASSQGRFNEKLFF.

For this clone: The sample carries other DNA sequences with the same CDR3. The rearrangement uses TRBV27 and TRBJ1-5; D call uncertain. Germline loops: CDR1 MNHEY, CDR2 SMNVEV (reference sequence). Trimming stripped 2 bases from V and 7 bases from J, with 9 bases between. This CDR3 is built from 13 residues. The chain's CDR3 is CASSLVEGQPQHF. CDR3 DNA: TGTGCCAGCAGTTTAGTCGAAGGGCAGCCCCAGCATTTT.

V is TRBV7-6 and J is TRBJ2-1, with TRBD2 identical over 7 bases. CDR3 size: 16 residues. Germline V gene sequence: CDR1 SGHVS, CDR2 FNYEAQ. The trim removed 5 bases at V and 7 bases at J, leaving 14 bases unmatched. CDR3 DNA sequence: TGTGCCAGCAGCCTCGACTATAGGGAGGGCCGGAATGAGCAGTTCTTC. Translation: CASSLDYREGRNEQFF.

The rearrangement uses TRBV19 and TRBJ1-6, with no clear D. This CDR3 has 15 amino acids. V was cut by 3 bases and J by 7 bases, with 13 bases left in between. Germline V gene sequence: CDR1 LNHDA, CDR2 SQIVND (reference sequence). The CDR3 DNA sequence: TGTGCCAGTAGTATCCCCGGGTCGGGGAATTCACCCCTCCACTTT. Protein sequence: CASSIPGSGNSPLHF.

This chain connects TRBV25-1 to TRBJ1-1; 7 positions match TRBD1. This CDR3 has 13 amino acids. V lost 8 bases and J lost 1; bases outside the gene matches: 4. Germline CDR1 and CDR2: MGHDK and SYGVNS. The CDR3 bases are TGTGCCAGCGGACAGGACCCGAACACTGAAGCTTTCTTT. As protein: CASGQDPNTEAFF. Based on the CDR3 plus reference TRBV25-1 and TRBJ1-1, the full variable domain is EADIYQTPRYLVIGTGKKITLECSQTMGHDKMYWYQQDPGMELHLIHYSYGVNSTEKGDLSSESTVSRIRTEHFPLTLESARPSHTSQYLCASGQDPNTEAFFGQGTRLTVV.